This TCR beta chain was identified in a study of blood T cell repertoires in COVID-19. Overall study: Sources were T cells, B-cell-depleted T cells, or PBMCs; the material itself was cDNA or gDNA.

Germline assignment: CDR1 SGHAT and CDR2 FQNNGV. V shed 4 bases and J 3 bases; nucleotides not matched to a gene: 11. The CDR3 consists of 17 residues. Produced via immunoSEQ multiplex PCR; TCRdb's table is partial and in-frame only. Among about 170,000 clones listed, 83% were seen once. The TCR comes from an elderly woman with acute or convalescent COVID-19. The sample consisted of peripheral blood. The genes are TRBV11-2 and TRBJ1-4; TRBD1 matches at 7 bases. CDR3 bases: TGTGCCAGCAGCTCGCGAGTAGGGACAGCAGCTAATGAAAAACTGTTTTTT. Translating it yields CASSSRVGTAANEKLFF.